These 3 T cell receptor beta chains came from one sample sequenced in a study of blood T cell repertoires in COVID-19. Sequencing was performed with immunoSEQ multiplex PCR; in TCRdb, only in-frame clones are kept and a portion is missing. This repertoire shows about 140,000 clones, over 75% found once; its top ten account for 2.5% to 3.5%. Sequencing was performed on PBMCs or T cells enriched from blood (not recorded which). These receptor sequences come from a woman aged 45-59 years who had recovered from COVID-19.

This sequence joins TRBV2 and TRBJ2-3; 10 positions agree with TRBD1. The CDR3 is made up of 15 amino acids. With V trimmed by 4 bases and J by 4 bases, 5 bases remained unmatched. Germline V lookup: CDR1 SNHLY, CDR2 FYNNEI. The CDR3 loop reads CASSGDRGRSDTQYF. Here the CDR3 DNA reads TGTGCCAGCAGTGGTGACAGGGGGCGATCAGATACGCAGTATTTT.

This rearrangement joins TRBV7-2 to TRBJ1-2, with 7 bases aligning to TRBD1. The germline V gene encodes CDR1 SGHTA and CDR2 FQGNSA. The CDR3 runs 14 residues. Trimming took 0 bases from V and 5 from J; bases not matched to a gene: 3. The CDR3 loop is CASSLAQGSYGYTF. As DNA, the CDR3 is TGTGCCAGCAGCTTAGCACAGGGGAGTTATGGCTACACCTTC.

This chain joins TRBV7-4 and TRBJ2-7, with 8 bases aligning to TRBD2. CDR1 is SGHVT, CDR2 SQSDAQ, per germline. V shed 2 bases, J shed 0 bases, and the junction held 12 bases outside the gene matches. This CDR3 spans 18 amino acids. The CDR3 spells CASSLLAGPWQYSYEQYF. In DNA form, the CDR3 reads TGTGCCAGCAGCTTACTAGCGGGCCCTTGGCAGTACTCCTACGAGCAGTACTTC.